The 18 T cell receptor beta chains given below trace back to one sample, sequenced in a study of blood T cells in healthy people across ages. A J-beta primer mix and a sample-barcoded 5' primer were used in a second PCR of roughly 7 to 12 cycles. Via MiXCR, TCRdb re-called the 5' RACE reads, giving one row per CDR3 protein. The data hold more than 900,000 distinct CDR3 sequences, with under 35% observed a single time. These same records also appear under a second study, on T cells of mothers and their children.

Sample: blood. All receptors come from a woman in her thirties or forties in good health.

In DNA, the CDR3 is TGTGCCAGCTCACCTCGCCCGACTGAAGCTTTCTTT. Residues: CASSPRPTEAFF. V and J are TRBV18 and TRBJ1-1; unclear D gene. Germline V lookup: CDR1 KGHSH, CDR2 LQKENI. With 3 bases removed from V and 5 bases from J, the gap between germline ends came to 7 bases. The CDR3 has 12 amino acids.

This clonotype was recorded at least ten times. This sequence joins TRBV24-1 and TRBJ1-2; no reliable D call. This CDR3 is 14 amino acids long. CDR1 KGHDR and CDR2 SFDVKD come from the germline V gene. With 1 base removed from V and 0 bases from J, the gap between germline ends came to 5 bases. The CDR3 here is CATSDLTANYGYTF. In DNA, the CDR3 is TGTGCCACCAGTGATTTAACAGCTAACTATGGCTACACCTTC.

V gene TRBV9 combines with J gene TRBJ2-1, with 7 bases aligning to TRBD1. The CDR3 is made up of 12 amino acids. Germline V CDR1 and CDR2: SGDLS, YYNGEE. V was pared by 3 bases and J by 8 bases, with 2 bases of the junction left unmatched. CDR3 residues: CASSAQGDEQFF. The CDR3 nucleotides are TGTGCCAGCAGCGCCCAGGGGGATGAGCAGTTCTTC.

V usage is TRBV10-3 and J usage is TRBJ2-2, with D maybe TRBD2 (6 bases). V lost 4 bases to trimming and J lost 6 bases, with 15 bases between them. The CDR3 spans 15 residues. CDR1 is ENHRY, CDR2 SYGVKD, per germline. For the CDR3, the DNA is TGTGCCATCAGTGCTTCGGCGGGATCTTCCGGGGAGCTGTTTTTT. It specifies CAISASAGSSGELFF.

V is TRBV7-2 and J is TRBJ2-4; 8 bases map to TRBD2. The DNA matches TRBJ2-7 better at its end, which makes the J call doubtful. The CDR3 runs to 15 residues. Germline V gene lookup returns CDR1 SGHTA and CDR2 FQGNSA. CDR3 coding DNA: TGTGCCAGCAGCTTAACACCGGCGGGAGGCCACGAGCAGTACTTC. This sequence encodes CASSLTPAGGHEQYF.

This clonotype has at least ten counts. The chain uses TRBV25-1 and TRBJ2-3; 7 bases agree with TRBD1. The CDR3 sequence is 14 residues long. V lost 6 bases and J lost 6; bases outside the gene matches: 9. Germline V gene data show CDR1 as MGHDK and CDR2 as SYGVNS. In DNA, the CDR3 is TGTGCCAGCAGCCCCCGGACAGGACTGGATACGCAGTATTTT. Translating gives CASSPRTGLDTQYF. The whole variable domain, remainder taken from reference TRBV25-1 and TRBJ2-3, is EADIYQTPRYLVIGTGKKITLECSQTMGHDKMYWYQQDPGMELHLIHYSYGVNSTEKGDLSSESTVSRIRTEHFPLTLESARPSHTSQYLCASSPRTGLDTQYFGPGTRLTVL.

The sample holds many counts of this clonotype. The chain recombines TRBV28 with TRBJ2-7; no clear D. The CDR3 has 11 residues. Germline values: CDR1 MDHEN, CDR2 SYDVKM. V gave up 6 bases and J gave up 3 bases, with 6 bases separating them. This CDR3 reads CASRENYEQYF. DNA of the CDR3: TGTGCCAGCAGAGAGAACTACGAGCAGTACTTC. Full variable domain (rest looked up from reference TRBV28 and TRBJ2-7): DVKVTQSSRYLVKRTGEKVFLECVQDMDHENMFWYRQDPGLGLRLIYFSYDVKMKEKGDIPEGYSVSREKKERFSLILESASTNQTSMYLCASRENYEQYFGPGTRLTVT.

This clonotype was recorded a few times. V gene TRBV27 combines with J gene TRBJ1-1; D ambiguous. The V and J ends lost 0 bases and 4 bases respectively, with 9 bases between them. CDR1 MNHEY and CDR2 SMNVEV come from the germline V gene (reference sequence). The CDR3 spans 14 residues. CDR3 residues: CASSLSIRPTEAFF. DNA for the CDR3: TGTGCCAGCAGTTTATCGATCAGGCCCACTGAAGCTTTCTTT.

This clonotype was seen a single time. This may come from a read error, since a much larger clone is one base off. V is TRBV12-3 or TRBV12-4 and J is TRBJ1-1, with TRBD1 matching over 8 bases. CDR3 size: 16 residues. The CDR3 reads CTSSFPHGQGNTEAFF. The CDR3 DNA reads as TGTACCAGCAGTTTCCCTCACGGACAGGGAAACACTGAAGCTTTCTTT.

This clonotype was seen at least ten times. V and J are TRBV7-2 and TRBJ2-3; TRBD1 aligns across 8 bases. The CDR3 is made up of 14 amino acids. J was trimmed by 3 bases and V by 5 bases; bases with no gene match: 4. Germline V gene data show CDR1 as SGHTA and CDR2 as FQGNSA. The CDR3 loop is CASSAGGATDTQYF. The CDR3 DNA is TGTGCCAGCAGCGCAGGGGGCGCAACAGATACGCAGTATTTT.

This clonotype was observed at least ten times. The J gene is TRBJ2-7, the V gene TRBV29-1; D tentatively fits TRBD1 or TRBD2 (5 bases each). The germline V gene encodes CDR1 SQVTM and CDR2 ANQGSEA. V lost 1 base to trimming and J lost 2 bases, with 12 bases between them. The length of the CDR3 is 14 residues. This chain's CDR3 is CSVEGWGKPYEQYF. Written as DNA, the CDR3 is TGCAGCGTTGAAGGATGGGGGAAACCCTACGAGCAGTACTTC.

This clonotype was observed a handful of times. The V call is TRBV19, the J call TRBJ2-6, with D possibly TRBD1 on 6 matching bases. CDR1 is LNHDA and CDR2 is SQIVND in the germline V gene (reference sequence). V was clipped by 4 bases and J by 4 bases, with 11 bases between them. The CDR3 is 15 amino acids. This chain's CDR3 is CASSTTGTGANVLTF. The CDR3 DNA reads TGTGCCAGTAGTACTACCGGGACAGGGGCCAACGTCCTGACTTTC.

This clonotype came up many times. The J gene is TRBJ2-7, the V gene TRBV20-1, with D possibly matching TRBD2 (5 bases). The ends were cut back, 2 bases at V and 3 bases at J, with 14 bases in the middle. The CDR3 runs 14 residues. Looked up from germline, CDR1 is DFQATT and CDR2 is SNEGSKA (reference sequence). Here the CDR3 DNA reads TGCAGTGCTAGAAGAACACTAGGAAGCTACGAGCAGTACTTC. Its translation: CSARRTLGSYEQYF.

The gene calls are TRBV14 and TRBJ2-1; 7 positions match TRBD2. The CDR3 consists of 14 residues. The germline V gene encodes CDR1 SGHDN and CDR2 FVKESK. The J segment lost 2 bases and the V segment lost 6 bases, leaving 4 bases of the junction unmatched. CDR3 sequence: CASSAAGTYNEQFF. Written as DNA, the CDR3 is TGTGCCAGCAGTGCAGCGGGGACCTACAATGAGCAGTTCTTC. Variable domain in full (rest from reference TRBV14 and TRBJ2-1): EAGVTQFPSHSVIEKGQTVTLRCDPISGHDNLYWYRRVMGKEIKFLLHFVKESKQDESGMPNNRFLAERTGGTYSTLKVQPAELEDSGVYFCASSAAGTYNEQFFGPGTRLTVL.

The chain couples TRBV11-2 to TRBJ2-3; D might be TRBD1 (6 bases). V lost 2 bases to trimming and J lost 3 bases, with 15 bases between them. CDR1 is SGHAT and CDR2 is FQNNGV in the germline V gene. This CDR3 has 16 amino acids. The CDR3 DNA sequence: TGTGCCAGCAGCTTATCGCTCAGGGGAAGGACAGATACGCAGTATTTT. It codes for CASSLSLRGRTDTQYF.

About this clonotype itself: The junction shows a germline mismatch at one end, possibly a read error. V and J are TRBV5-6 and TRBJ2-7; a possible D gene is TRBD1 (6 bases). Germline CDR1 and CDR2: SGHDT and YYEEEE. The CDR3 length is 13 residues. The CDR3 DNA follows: TGTGTCAGCAGCTTGCAGGGGCTGTACGAGCAGTACTTC. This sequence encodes CVSSLQGLYEQYF.

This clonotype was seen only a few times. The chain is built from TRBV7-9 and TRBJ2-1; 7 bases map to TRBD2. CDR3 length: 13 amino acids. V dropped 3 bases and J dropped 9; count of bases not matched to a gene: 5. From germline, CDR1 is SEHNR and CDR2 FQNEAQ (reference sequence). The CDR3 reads CASSFRRGVEQFF. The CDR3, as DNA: TGTGCCAGCAGCTTCCGCCGGGGGGTTGAGCAGTTCTTC.

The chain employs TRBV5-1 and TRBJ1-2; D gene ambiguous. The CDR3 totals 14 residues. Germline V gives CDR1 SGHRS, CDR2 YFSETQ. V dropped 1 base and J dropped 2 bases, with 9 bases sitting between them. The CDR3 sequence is CASSLITQNYGYTF. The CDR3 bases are TGCGCCAGCAGCTTGATAACTCAGAACTATGGCTACACCTTC.